These 9 T cell receptor beta chains were all obtained from the same sample, sequenced in a study of blood T cell repertoires in COVID-19 (TCRdb year 2020). The library relied on the immunoSEQ multiplex PCR assay. TCRdb took this table from immuneACCESS and kept in-frame rearrangements with V and J called. Such tables lack part of the clones; where checked against another copy, unresolved V genes explain under half of the gap, and the rest is unexplained. Within this sample are roughly 260,000 clones, with roughly 87% of them counted one time only. The top ten hold around 2.6% of the sample. Sequencing was carried out using PBMCs or T cells enriched from blood (not recorded which). All receptors derive from a woman aged 25 to 39 with acute COVID-19.

The chain employs TRBV7-6 and TRBJ1-3, with D possibly matching TRBD1 (5 bases). Trimming took off 8 bases at V and 3 bases at J, with 26 bases between the two ends. Germline assignment: CDR1 SGHVS and CDR2 FNYEAQ. The CDR3 has 18 residues. As DNA, the CDR3 is TGTGCCAGCGGAAGAGGTGTAATCTCAGGGATCGGTGGAAACACCATATATTTT. Its protein is CASGRGVISGIGGNTIYF.

This clone was seen at least ten times. The chain joins TRBV7-6 to TRBJ2-7; 8 nucleotides agree with TRBD1. The CDR3 consists of 16 residues. Germline values: CDR1 SGHVS, CDR2 FNYEAQ. V lost 0 bases to trimming and J lost 5 bases; unmatched junction nucleotides: 9. CDR3 sequence: CASSLAPTGAGNEQYF. The DNA for the CDR3 is TGTGCCAGCAGCTTAGCGCCGACAGGGGCGGGGAACGAGCAGTACTTC. The entire variable domain, with the rest obtained from reference TRBV7-6 and TRBJ2-7, is as follows: GAGVSQSPRYKVTKRGQDVALRCDPISGHVSLYWYRQALGQGPEFLTYFNYEAQQDKSGLPNDRFSAERPEGSISTLTIQRTEQRDSAMYRCASSLAPTGAGNEQYFGPGTRLTVT.

The gene calls are TRBV4-1 and TRBJ2-2, with 7 bases matching TRBD2. V lost 4 bases, J lost 7 bases, and 6 bases stayed unmatched. In germline, CDR1 is MGHRA, CDR2 YSYEKL. The CDR3 is made up of 14 amino acids. This CDR3 reads CASSLGGDGGELFF. The CDR3 nucleotides are TGCGCCAGCAGCCTGGGGGGGGACGGCGGGGAGCTGTTTTTT.

The chain combines TRBV3-1 (or the pseudogene TRBV3-2) with TRBJ1-2, with D maybe TRBD1 (6 bases). The CDR3 sequence is 13 residues long. Germline V gene lookup returns CDR1 LGHDT and CDR2 YNNKEL (reference sequence). V was clipped by 4 bases and J by 5 bases, with 11 bases between them. CDR3 DNA: TGTGCCAGCAGCCTAGGACAGAAGTATGGCTACACCTTC. Translated: CASSLGQKYGYTF.

The chain uses TRBV11-2 and TRBJ1-2; D is perhaps TRBD1 (6 bases). Germline loops: CDR1 SGHAT, CDR2 FQNNGV. The CDR3 totals 13 residues. V gave up 1 base and J gave up 8 bases, with 11 bases separating them. CDR3 sequence: CASSLAGEDGYTF. CDR3 DNA sequence: TGTGCCAGCAGCTTAGCAGGGGAAGACGGCTACACCTTC.

The gene calls are TRBV7-9 and TRBJ1-1; TRBD1 is a possible D gene (6 bases). The V end lost 3 bases, the J end lost 1 base, and 15 bases lay between the germline ends. CDR1 and CDR2 (germline): SEHNR, FQNEAQ (reference sequence). The CDR3 totals 16 residues. The CDR3 here is CASSFWGQTKNTEAFF. CDR3 coding DNA: TGTGCCAGCAGCTTCTGGGGGCAGACTAAGAACACTGAAGCTTTCTTT. Drawing the rest from reference TRBV7-9 and TRBJ1-1, the complete variable domain is DTGVSQNPRHKITKRGQNVTFRCDPISEHNRLYWYRQTLGQGPEFLTYFQNEAQLEKSRLLSDRFSAERPKGSFSTLEIQRTEQGDSAMYLCASSFWGQTKNTEAFFGQGTRLTVV.

The rearrangement joins TRBV7-6 to TRBJ1-5, with TRBD1 matching over 7 bases. CDR3 length: 16 residues. Germline V gene data show CDR1 as SGHVS and CDR2 as FNYEAQ. After removal of 1 base from V and 0 bases from J, the junction contained 3 bases not matched to a gene. CDR3 bases: TGTGCCAGCAGCTTAGGGGGACAGTATAGCAATCAGCCCCAGCATTTT. This encodes CASSLGGQYSNQPQHF.

The chain combines TRBV5-1 with TRBJ2-3, with TRBD2 matching 10 bases. Germline trimming cut 4 bases from V and 1 base from J; bases unmatched to any gene: 6. Germline-derived CDR1 and CDR2 are SGHRS and YFSETQ. The CDR3 is made up of 16 amino acids. CDR3: CASSLWTSGGTDTQYF. The DNA for the CDR3 is TGCGCCAGCAGCCTATGGACTAGCGGCGGCACAGATACGCAGTATTTT.

The rearrangement uses TRBV27 and TRBJ1-2; perhaps TRBD1 as D (5 bases). V gave up 0 bases and J gave up 1 base, with 15 bases separating them. The CDR3 is 17 amino acids. From germline, CDR1 is MNHEY and CDR2 SMNVEV (reference sequence). CDR3: CASSLSVGASFNYGYTF. The CDR3 DNA follows: TGTGCCAGCAGTTTATCAGTAGGGGCGAGCTTTAACTATGGCTACACCTTC.